Below, 7 T cell receptor beta chains from the same sample are listed, as sequenced in a study of T cells after posttransplantation cyclophosphamide. The method was immunoSEQ multiplex PCR; TCRdb's version includes in-frame clones alone and lacks a portion of them. The sample contains about 24,000 clones, none occurring once; 5.5% to 8% lies in the top ten. Sequencing was done on a sample of PBMCs. The receptors were sampled from a woman in her fifties or sixties in good health, CMV-negative, and a related stem cell transplant donor.

This clone appeared many times. The rearrangement links TRBV5-1 to TRBJ1-4; D possibly corresponds to TRBD1 (5 bases). The V gene lost 2 bases and the J gene lost 2 bases, with 7 bases spanning the gap. Germline lookup yields CDR1 SGHRS and CDR2 YFSETQ. The CDR3 extends over 14 amino acids. The CDR3 reads CASSLSGTNEKLFF. CDR3 in DNA: TGCGCCAGCAGCTTATCAGGGACTAATGAAAAACTGTTTTTT.

The gene calls are TRBV14 and TRBJ2-3; D call uncertain. The CDR3 has 14 amino acids. V was trimmed by 2 bases and J by 3 bases, leaving 9 bases between them. The V gene's germline CDR1 is SGHDN and CDR2 FVKESK. The chain's CDR3 is CASSQLPRTDTQYF. The CDR3 bases are TGTGCCAGCAGCCAACTTCCGAGGACAGATACGCAGTATTTT.

This clone occurred many times. This chain links TRBV6-1 with TRBJ1-1; D is uncertain. In germline, CDR1 is MNHNS, CDR2 SASEGT. This CDR3 is 16 amino acids long. The V gene lost 4 bases and the J gene lost 0 bases, with 15 bases spanning the gap. The CDR3 protein is CASSGTRWSMNTEAFF. DNA of the CDR3: TGTGCCAGCAGTGGAACAAGATGGTCCATGAACACTGAAGCTTTCTTT.

Ten or more counts support this clone. CDR3 in amino acids: CASSIPGQGPNEQYF. The CDR3 nucleotides read TGTGCCAGCAGTATCCCGGGACAGGGTCCCAACGAGCAGTACTTC. The chain links TRBV28 to TRBJ2-7, with 9 bases fitting TRBD1. The V segment lost 5 bases and the J segment 5 bases; nucleotides outside the gene matches: 10. Germline lookup yields CDR1 MDHEN and CDR2 SYDVKM. CDR3 length: 15 residues.

In its sample, this clone was seen many times. The chain has TRBV19 and TRBJ1-1; 7 bases agree with TRBD1. The germline V gene has CDR1 LNHDA and CDR2 SQIVND (reference sequence). The CDR3 totals 14 residues. J gave up 2 bases and V 4 bases, and 4 bases lay outside the gene matches. The CDR3 nucleotides read TGTGCCAGTAGTACCAACAGGGGTAACACTGAAGCTTTCTTT. The encoded protein is CASSTNRGNTEAFF.

This clone has at least ten counts. V usage is TRBV4-3 and J usage is TRBJ1-4; TRBD1 matches at 7 bases. The germline CDR1 and CDR2 sequences are LGHNA and YSLEER. The CDR3 consists of 15 residues. With 5 bases clipped from V and 5 bases from J, the junction kept 8 bases outside the gene matches. The CDR3, as DNA: TGCGCCAGCAGCGCCCGGGACAGATGGAATGAAAAACTGTTTTTT. Protein product: CASSARDRWNEKLFF.

This clone has ten or more counts. This chain joins TRBV6-4 and TRBJ2-7; perhaps TRBD1 as D (5 bases). The CDR3 runs 13 residues. Germline CDR1 reads MRHNA; CDR2 reads SNTAGT. Trimming took 6 bases from V and 3 from J, leaving 12 bases between them. The CDR3 coding sequence is TGTGCCAGCAGCCTTGACAGATACTACGAGCAGTACGTC. Protein sequence: CASSLDRYYEQYV.